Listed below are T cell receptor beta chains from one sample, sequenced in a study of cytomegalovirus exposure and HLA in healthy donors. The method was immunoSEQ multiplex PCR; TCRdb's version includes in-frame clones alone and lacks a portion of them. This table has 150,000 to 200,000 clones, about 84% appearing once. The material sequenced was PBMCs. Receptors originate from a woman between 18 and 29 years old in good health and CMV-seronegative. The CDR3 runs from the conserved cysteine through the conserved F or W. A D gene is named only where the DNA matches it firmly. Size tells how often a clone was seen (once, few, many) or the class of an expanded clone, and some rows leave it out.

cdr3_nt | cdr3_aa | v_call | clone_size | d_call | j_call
TGCGCCAGCAGCTTGAGTTTAGACTATGGCTACACCTTC | CASSLSLDYGYTF | TRBV5-1 | once | . | TRBJ1-2
TGCGCCAGCAGCCAAGAGGGAGCGGGGCCGCACCTCGGAGGGGGCTACACCTTC | CASSQEGAGPHLGGGYTF | TRBV4-1 | once | . | TRBJ1-2
TGTGCCAGTAGTATGGACAGGGGAAATCAGCCCCAGCATTTT | CASSMDRGNQPQHF | TRBV19 | . | TRBD1 | TRBJ1-5
TGCAGCGTAACTAGGGACAGGGGATCGAACACTGAAGCTTTCTTT | CSVTRDRGSNTEAFF | TRBV29-1 | . | TRBD1 | TRBJ1-1
TGTGCCAGCAGCCAATCGGGGACATATGGAGCTTTCTTT | CASSQSGTYGAFF | TRBV27 | . | . | TRBJ1-1
TGTGCCAGCAGTTACGGGACAGGTGGGGGTGAAGCTTTCTTT | CASSYGTGGGEAFF | TRBV6-5 | . | TRBD1 | TRBJ1-1
TGTGCCACCGTCGACAGGGGAAACAATGAGCAGTTCTTC | CATVDRGNNEQFF | TRBV6-1 | . | TRBD1 | TRBJ2-1
TGTGCCATCAACCCGGACCCGCGGGGCCGTGACACCTTC | CAINPDPRGRDTF | TRBV10-3 | . | . | TRBJ1-2
TGTGCCTGGAGTGTTGAGTATCAGCCCCAGCATTTT | CAWSVEYQPQHF | TRBV30 | . | . | TRBJ1-5
TGTGCCAGCAGCTTAGAAGCTTACGAGCAGTACTTC | CASSLEAYEQYF | TRBV7-9 | once | . | TRBJ2-7
TGTGCCAGCAGTTCCCGACAGGGGACGAGTCAGCCCCAGCATTTT | CASSSRQGTSQPQHF | TRBV6-1 | . | TRBD1 | TRBJ1-5
TGTGCCAGCAGCTTCCGGGGTGACGGAAACACCATATATTTT | CASSFRGDGNTIYF | TRBV5-4 | . | . | TRBJ1-3
TGCGCCAGCAGCCAAGTTCCGCTAGCGGGGGTCTACGAGCAGTACTTC | CASSQVPLAGVYEQYF | TRBV4-1 | . | TRBD2 | TRBJ2-7
TGTGCCAGCAGCTTAGGGAGTCGAGAGACCCAGTACTTC | CASSLGSRETQYF | TRBV7-2 | . | . | TRBJ2-5
TGTGCCAGCAGCTCCGACAGGGGGCTACGGCAGCCCCAGCATTTT | CASSSDRGLRQPQHF | TRBV7-2 | . | TRBD1 | TRBJ1-5
TGTGCCAGCAGTTCTGGAGGGGGGAGGGCCGATCAGTACTTC | CASSSGGGRADQYF | TRBV7-6 | . | . | TRBJ2-4
TGTGCCAGCAGCTTGGACGGGAGCTCCTACGAGCAGTACTTC | CASSLDGSSYEQYF | TRBV5-6 | . | . | TRBJ2-7
TGCGCCAGCAGCTTGCCGGGGGGGAACGCCGGGGAGCTGTTTTTT | CASSLPGGNAGELFF | TRBV5-1 | once | TRBD2 | TRBJ2-2
TGTGCCAGCAGCCTAGGACTGGGGGAGACCCAGTACTTC | CASSLGLGETQYF | TRBV5-6 | . | . | TRBJ2-5
TGCAGCGTTAGAGATGAGGTTTCTGGAAACACCATATATTTT | CSVRDEVSGNTIYF | TRBV29-1 | . | . | TRBJ1-3
TGTGCCAGCAGCGGCGGAAACTCTGGAAACACCATATATTTT | CASSGGNSGNTIYF | TRBV9 | . | . | TRBJ1-3
TGTGCCAGTAGACCCACTAGCGGGCGTAGCACAGATACGCAGTATTTT | CASRPTSGRSTDTQYF | TRBV19 | once | TRBD2 | TRBJ2-3
TGTGCCAGCAGTGAAGGAGGCTTTGGCTCCTACAATGAGCAGTTCTTC | CASSEGGFGSYNEQFF | TRBV6-1 | . | . | TRBJ2-1
TGTGCCAGCAGCTCCGGAAGACAGGGGGCAGGTCAGCCCCAGCATTTT | CASSSGRQGAGQPQHF | TRBV7-9 | . | TRBD1 | TRBJ1-5
TGTGCTAGTGGGAAAACAGGGGTGTTTCAGCCCCAGCATTTT | CASGKTGVFQPQHF | TRBV12-5 | . | TRBD1 | TRBJ1-5
TGTGCCAGCAGCGAGGGACAGGGGAGCCTGACCCAGTACTTC | CASSEGQGSLTQYF | TRBV11-3 | . | TRBD1 | TRBJ2-5
TGTGCCAGCAGCTTACTCGGGGGCCAAGAGACCCAGTACTTC | CASSLLGGQETQYF | TRBV7-9 | . | . | TRBJ2-5
TGTGCCAGCAGCCAAGCTCTGGCGGCACTAGCAATTGGCGAGCAGTACTTC | CASSQALAALAIGEQYF | TRBV14 | . | . | TRBJ2-7
TGTGCCAGCAGGCCCGAGTGGGGTAGCGGATACACCGGGGAGCTGTTTTTT | CASRPEWGSGYTGELFF | TRBV27 | . | . | TRBJ2-2
TGTGCCAGTGGGGCTGGGGACGGGGGGAGCACAGATACGCAGTATTTT | CASGAGDGGSTDTQYF | TRBV19 | . | TRBD2 | TRBJ2-3
TGTGCCAGCAGTCCCCGGAGACAGGTTTATAGCAATCAGCCCCAGCATTTT | CASSPRRQVYSNQPQHF | TRBV6-7 | . | . | TRBJ1-5
TGCGCCAGCAGCCAAGAAGGGGGGGTTAGCACAGATACGCAGTATTTT | CASSQEGGVSTDTQYF | TRBV4-1 | . | . | TRBJ2-3
TGCGCCAGCAGCTTTGGGAGCGGGAGAGGTGAGCAGTTCTTC | CASSFGSGRGEQFF | TRBV5-1 | . | TRBD2 | TRBJ2-1
TGTGCCAGCAGCAAGGACAGGGTTGGTCAGCCCCAGCATTTT | CASSKDRVGQPQHF | TRBV2 | . | TRBD1 | TRBJ1-5
TGTGCCAGCAGGCTGGGTAGCTCTTACACTGAAGCTTTCTTT | CASRLGSSYTEAFF | TRBV28 | . | . | TRBJ1-1
TGCGCCAGCAGCTTGGGGACAGGCGACGAGCAGTACTTC | CASSLGTGDEQYF | TRBV5-1 | . | TRBD1 | TRBJ2-7